Each of the 19 T cell receptor beta chains below was sequenced from the same sample in a study of T cells after yellow fever vaccination. Using its own MiXCR run on the 5' RACE reads, TCRdb lists one record per CDR3 protein. The table has some 220,000 distinct CDR3 sequences, approximately 3.3% seen once. The sequences come from CD4+ T cells sorted from PBMCs, collected 10 days after the yellow fever booster vaccination. The receptors stem from a man between 18 and 29 years old who received the YFV17D yellow fever vaccine.

This clonotype has just a few counts. This sequence joins TRBV2 and TRBJ1-5; D is undetermined. Trimming removed 5 bases from V and 7 bases from J, with 6 bases in between. The germline gives CDR1 SNHLY, CDR2 FYNNEI. The CDR3 is 11 amino acids. In DNA form, the CDR3 reads TGTGCCAGCAGTTACGGGCAGCCCCAGCATTTT. The encoded protein is CASSYGQPQHF.

The chain is built from TRBV5-1 and TRBJ2-7, with D hard to call. There are 15 residues in the CDR3. V lost 0 bases and J 2 bases, leaving 12 bases between the germline ends. Germline V gives CDR1 SGHRS, CDR2 YFSETQ. DNA of the CDR3: TGCGCCAGCAGCTTGGTTACATCCTCAACCTACGAGCAGTACTTC. Encoded protein: CASSLVTSSTYEQYF. Using reference TRBV5-1 and TRBJ2-7 for the parts outside the CDR3, the full variable domain is KAGVTQTPRYLIKTRGQQVTLSCSPISGHRSVSWYQQTPGQGLQFLFEYFSETQRNKGNFPGRFSGRQFSNSRSEMNVSTLELGDSALYLCASSLVTSSTYEQYFGPGTRLTVT.

The chain uses TRBV27 and TRBJ2-7; D ambiguous. Germline values: CDR1 MNHEY, CDR2 SMNVEV (reference sequence). The ends were cut back, 3 bases at V and 0 bases at J, with 6 bases in the middle. The CDR3 consists of 13 residues. CDR3 in amino acids: CASSFISSYEQYF. CDR3 sequence (DNA): TGTGCCAGCAGTTTCATAAGCTCCTACGAGCAGTACTTC.

The V and J genes are TRBV2 and TRBJ2-1; D may be TRBD1 (5 bases). Trimming stripped 7 bases from V and 6 bases from J, with 13 bases between. Germline values: CDR1 SNHLY, CDR2 FYNNEI. The CDR3 consists of 13 residues. Written as DNA, the CDR3 is TGTGCCAGCAAGATGACAGCTCCCAATGAGCAGTTCTTC. This translates into CASKMTAPNEQFF.

In this sample, this clonotype turned up many times. The rearrangement uses TRBV3-1 and TRBJ1-4, with D maybe TRBD1 (5 bases). V lost 2 bases to trimming and J lost 5 bases, with 15 bases between them. Germline loops: CDR1 LGHDT, CDR2 YNNKEL (reference sequence). The CDR3 is 16 residues long. CDR3 sequence reads: CASSQLRPPGNEKLFF. The CDR3 DNA reads TGTGCCAGCAGCCAACTGCGTCCTCCAGGGAATGAAAAACTGTTTTTT.

This clonotype has ten or more counts. The chain uses TRBV3-1 and TRBJ2-3; D possibly uses TRBD1 or TRBD2 (5 bases each). The V end lost 0 bases, the J end lost 2 bases, and 12 bases lay between the germline ends. CDR1 is LGHDT and CDR2 is YNNKEL in the germline V gene (reference sequence). The CDR3 runs 16 residues. The CDR3 region has the DNA TGTGCCAGCAGCCAAGACCAGGGAGTTTCCACAGATACGCAGTATTTT. Encoded protein: CASSQDQGVSTDTQYF.

This clonotype turned up a few times. This rearrangement joins TRBV10-3 to TRBJ2-3; TRBD2 matches 10 bases. There are 16 residues in the CDR3. The trim removed 7 bases at V and 6 bases at J, leaving 13 bases unmatched. The V gene's germline CDR1 is ENHRY and CDR2 SYGVKD. Written as DNA, the CDR3 is TGTGCCATCAAACCAGGACTAGCGGCCGGGGATGATACGCAGTATTTT. Translation gives CAIKPGLAAGDDTQYF.

This clonotype was detected many times. V gene TRBV14 combines with J gene TRBJ2-1; no clear D. Germline values: CDR1 SGHDN, CDR2 FVKESK. This CDR3 spans 14 amino acids. Trimming removed 1 base from V and 6 bases from J, with 10 bases in between. The CDR3 loop reads CASSQGKRPNEQFF. CDR3 nucleotide sequence: TGTGCCAGCAGCCAAGGAAAAAGACCCAATGAGCAGTTCTTC.

This clonotype turned up a few times. This chain joins TRBV15 and TRBJ2-7; 7 positions agree with TRBD2. Germline lookup yields CDR1 LNHNV and CDR2 YYDKDF (reference sequence). Trimming cost V 7 bases and J 4 bases; bases outside gene matches: 13. The CDR3 runs to 15 residues. The CDR3 is CATTPGLSRTYEQYF. The CDR3 bases are TGTGCCACCACCCCGGGACTATCAAGAACTTACGAGCAGTACTTC.

This clonotype was seen many times. This chain links TRBV4-3 with TRBJ1-2; D gene ambiguous. Trimming removed 1 base at V and 8 bases at J, with 14 bases between. This CDR3 has 14 amino acids. CDR1 LGHNA and CDR2 YSLEER come from the germline V gene. The CDR3 DNA follows: TGCGCCAGCAGCCAAGGTCAGAGACATGAAGGCTACACCTTC. Protein sequence: CASSQGQRHEGYTF.

Ten or more counts support this clonotype. V and J are TRBV7-2 and TRBJ1-2; D is unresolved. The length of the CDR3 is 13 residues. The germline V gene encodes CDR1 SGHTA and CDR2 FQGNSA. V gave up 2 bases and J gave up 2 bases, with 6 bases separating them. The CDR3 loop is CASSLNNNYGYTF. The CDR3 DNA follows: TGTGCCAGCAGCTTAAACAACAACTATGGCTACACCTTC.

This clonotype was counted at least ten times. The chain recombines TRBV6-5 with TRBJ2-3; 7 nucleotides match TRBD2. J lost 0 bases, V lost 6 bases, and 9 bases had no gene match. The CDR3 sequence is 16 residues long. The V gene's germline CDR1 is MNHEY and CDR2 SVGAGI. CDR3 coding DNA: TGTGCCAGCAGCACGCGGACTAGAGGTAGCACAGATACGCAGTATTTT. As protein: CASSTRTRGSTDTQYF.

This clonotype occurred a few times. The chain is built from TRBV7-2 and TRBJ2-3, with TRBD2 matching 8 bases. V lost 7 bases and J lost 4; bases outside the gene matches: 10. The germline gives CDR1 SGHTA, CDR2 FQGNSA. The CDR3 spans 15 residues. The CDR3 bases are TGTGCCAGCACCGGGGGGCGGGGGGTTGCAGATACGCAGTATTTT. Translation: CASTGGRGVADTQYF.

The genes are TRBV7-2 and TRBJ2-3; D unresolved. CDR3 size: 12 residues. Germline V gene data show CDR1 as SGHTA and CDR2 as FQGNSA. The V and J ends lost 5 bases and 2 bases respectively, with 5 bases between them. Here the CDR3 DNA reads TGTGCCAGCAGCACGCTCACAGATACGCAGTATTTT. Protein product: CASSTLTDTQYF.

This clonotype was counted between two and nine times. This chain connects TRBV6-6 to TRBJ1-1; D is uncertain. The germline gives CDR1 MNHNY, CDR2 SVGAGI (reference sequence). V dropped 7 bases and J dropped 5 bases, with 17 bases sitting between them. The CDR3 consists of 14 residues. CDR3: CASNPGLRGTEAFF. The CDR3 DNA sequence: TGTGCCAGCAACCCCGGACTCCGGGGAACTGAAGCTTTCTTT.

The chain employs TRBV5-1 and TRBJ1-1, with TRBD1 identical over 7 bases. Germline lookup yields CDR1 SGHRS and CDR2 YFSETQ. J lost 1 base, V lost 5 bases, and 5 bases had no gene match. CDR3 length: 14 amino acids. In DNA, the CDR3 is TGCGCCAGCAGACCGACAGGGACGAACACTGAAGCTTTCTTT. It encodes CASRPTGTNTEAFF.

This clonotype has at least ten counts. The rearrangement uses TRBV7-2 and TRBJ2-2; no firm D call. The CDR3 covers 12 residues. In germline, CDR1 is SGHTA, CDR2 FQGNSA. The V and J ends lost 4 bases and 5 bases respectively, with 5 bases between them. The CDR3 loop is CASSSSTGELFF. The CDR3 DNA follows: TGTGCCAGCAGCTCATCTACCGGGGAGCTGTTTTTT.

Ten or more counts support this clonotype. The rearrangement links TRBV28 to TRBJ2-1; D is possibly TRBD2 (6 bases). V was pared by 8 bases and J by 9 bases, with 23 bases between. Germline V gene data show CDR1 as MDHEN and CDR2 as SYDVKM. The CDR3 totals 15 residues. The CDR3 coding sequence is TGTGCCAGCCATTCCCTAGCGAGGGTGAGGGGTGAGCAGTTCTTC. Its translation: CASHSLARVRGEQFF.

The chain joins TRBV7-2 to TRBJ2-2; D is uncertain. The V end lost 4 bases, the J end lost 7 bases, and 7 bases lay between the germline ends. The CDR3 sequence is 12 residues long. Germline assignment: CDR1 SGHTA and CDR2 FQGNSA. CDR3 protein: CASSYYNGELFF. The CDR3 bases are TGTGCCAGCAGCTACTACAACGGGGAGCTGTTTTTT.